These T cell receptor beta chains were read from a single sample in a study of T cells in Graves' hyperthyroidism and ophthalmopathy. TCRdb re-analysed the multiplex PCR reads in MiXCR, keeping a single row per CDR3 protein. The profile shows around 300,000 distinct CDR3 sequences, roughly 14% of them singletons. Sequencing was performed on blood. These TCRs come from a woman in her twenties or thirties with Graves' hyperthyroidism that later progressed to Graves' ophthalmopathy. CDR3s include the opening cysteine and the closing phenylalanine or tryptophan. The order of the fields is CDR3 length, V gene, clone size, J gene, D gene, CDR3 protein, CDR3 DNA. D genes are given only for firm matches. Clone size appears in some rows only: once, few, many, or a class for an expanded clone.

length: 16; V: TRBV20-1; size: .; J: TRBJ2-1; D: TRBD2; CDR3: CSARGGLAGFYNEQFF; DNA: TGCAGTGCTAGGGGTGGACTAGCGGGATTCTACAATGAGCAGTTCTTC
length: 16; V: TRBV6-2/TRBV6-3; size: many; J: TRBJ1-5; D: TRBD1; CDR3: CASSPNRDRVDQPQHF; DNA: TGTGCCAGCAGTCCGAACCGGGACAGGGTTGATCAGCCCCAGCATTTT
length: 17; V: TRBV12-3/TRBV12-4; size: many; J: TRBJ1-5; D: .; CDR3: CASSSSTWERGNQPQHF; DNA: TGTGCCAGCAGTTCATCTACATGGGAGAGGGGCAATCAGCCCCAGCATTTT
length: 14; V: TRBV28; size: many; J: TRBJ2-7; D: .; CDR3: CASSFRGLGYEQYF; DNA: TGTGCCAGCAGTTTCCGGGGTCTAGGCTACGAGCAGTACTTC
length: 12; V: TRBV12-3/TRBV12-4; size: many; J: TRBJ1-5; D: .; CDR3: CASRATDQPQHF; DNA: TGTGCCAGCAGGGCGACTGATCAGCCCCAGCATTTT
length: 15; V: TRBV3-1; size: many; J: TRBJ2-1; D: .; CDR3: CASSQVGLAMNEQFF; DNA: TGTGCCAGCAGCCAAGTGGGACTCGCGATGAATGAGCAGTTCTTC
length: 16; V: TRBV7-2; size: many; J: TRBJ2-3; D: TRBD2; CDR3: CASTPGGGGTKDTQYF; DNA: TGTGCCAGCACCCCGGGGGGGGGAGGGACGAAAGATACGCAGTATTTT
length: 15; V: TRBV19; size: .; J: TRBJ2-7; D: .; CDR3: CASSDRGLSSYEQYF; DNA: TGTGCCAGTAGTGATCGGGGCCTCAGCTCCTACGAGCAGTACTTC
length: 16; V: TRBV28; size: .; J: TRBJ2-2; D: TRBD2; CDR3: CASSSLVAGGIGELFF; DNA: TGTGCCAGCAGTTCCCTCGTAGCGGGAGGGATCGGGGAGCTGTTTTTT
length: 15; V: TRBV28; size: few; J: TRBJ2-6; D: TRBD2; CDR3: CASSFAGGGANVLTF; DNA: TGTGCCAGCAGCTTTGCGGGGGGTGGGGCCAACGTCCTGACTTTC
length: 13; V: TRBV30; size: many; J: TRBJ2-7; D: .; CDR3: CAQAPRGSYEQYF; DNA: TGTGCCCAAGCCCCACGAGGGTCCTACGAGCAGTACTTC
length: 11; V: TRBV11-2; size: many; J: TRBJ2-1; D: .; CDR3: CASSRANEQFF; DNA: TGTGCCAGCAGCCGGGCCAATGAGCAGTTCTTC
length: 20; V: TRBV4-3; size: many; J: TRBJ1-5; D: .; CDR3: CASSQEHGTADIYSNQPQHF; DNA: TGCGCCAGCAGCCAGGAACACGGGACCGCCGATATTTATAGCAATCAGCCCCAGCATTTT
length: 15; V: TRBV7-2; size: many; J: TRBJ1-4; D: .; CDR3: CASSPKDGSISGLFF; DNA: TGTGCCAGCAGCCCAAAGGACGGATCCATTAGCGGACTGTTTTTT
length: 15; V: TRBV28; size: many; J: TRBJ2-7; D: TRBD1; CDR3: CASSYRDRPKYEQYF; DNA: TGTGCCAGCAGTTACCGGGACAGGCCGAAATACGAGCAGTACTTC
length: 12; V: TRBV19; size: .; J: TRBJ1-2; D: .; CDR3: CASSSPYYGYTF; DNA: TGTGCCAGTAGTTCCCCCTACTATGGCTACACCTTC
length: 14; V: TRBV6-1; size: many; J: TRBJ1-2; D: TRBD1; CDR3: CASSHRGSYYGYTF; DNA: TGTGCCAGCAGCCACAGGGGCTCCTATTATGGCTACACCTTC
length: 16; V: TRBV15; size: many; J: TRBJ1-5; D: TRBD1; CDR3: CATSRDPRGRGQPQHF; DNA: TGTGCCACCAGCAGAGATCCCAGGGGGCGCGGGCAGCCCCAGCATTTT
length: 15; V: TRBV20-1; size: many; J: TRBJ2-1; D: TRBD2; CDR3: CSAPSAAGGVGEQFF; DNA: TGCAGTGCTCCCAGCGCAGCGGGAGGGGTGGGTGAGCAGTTCTTC
length: 15; V: TRBV2; size: many; J: TRBJ2-7; D: TRBD2; CDR3: CASKGLGGSSYEQYF; DNA: TGTGCCAGCAAAGGCCTGGGCGGGAGCTCCTACGAGCAGTACTTC
length: 13; V: TRBV28; size: many; J: TRBJ2-1; D: .; CDR3: CASSYGERAEQFF; DNA: TGTGCCAGCAGTTACGGGGAGCGGGCTGAGCAGTTCTTC
length: 14; V: TRBV18; size: many; J: TRBJ2-7; D: TRBD1; CDR3: CASSPGQGAYEQYF; DNA: TGTGCCAGCTCACCCGGACAGGGTGCATACGAGCAGTACTTC
length: 15; V: TRBV19; size: .; J: TRBJ1-1; D: .; CDR3: CASSRGGGLDTEAFF; DNA: TGTGCCAGTAGCCGAGGGGGGGGGCTTGACACTGAAGCTTTCTTT
length: 16; V: TRBV24-1; size: few; J: TRBJ2-1; D: TRBD2; CDR3: CATSDPSGRAINEQFF; DNA: TGTGCCACCAGTGATCCTAGCGGGAGGGCCATCAATGAGCAGTTCTTC
length: 12; V: TRBV13; size: many; J: TRBJ1-1; D: .; CDR3: CASSEENTEAFF; DNA: TGTGCCAGCAGCGAGGAGAACACTGAAGCTTTCTTT
length: 11; V: TRBV27; size: many; J: TRBJ2-1; D: .; CDR3: CASSLGERQFF; DNA: TGTGCCAGCAGTTTGGGGGAACGGCAGTTCTTC
length: 12; V: TRBV3-1; size: .; J: TRBJ2-1; D: .; CDR3: CASSTDINEQFF; DNA: TGTGCCAGCAGCACTGATATAAATGAGCAGTTCTTC
length: 16; V: TRBV18; size: many; J: TRBJ1-1; D: TRBD1; CDR3: CASSPPVGQGSTEAFF; DNA: TGTGCCAGCTCACCACCGGTGGGACAGGGATCCACTGAAGCTTTCTTT
length: 20; V: TRBV20-1; size: .; J: TRBJ2-3; D: .; CDR3: CSASSASSSPGLSPTDTQYF; DNA: TGCAGTGCTAGTAGTGCCAGCTCTTCCCCGGGCCTCAGCCCCACAGATACGCAGTATTTT
length: 16; V: TRBV5-1; size: .; J: TRBJ2-1; D: TRBD2; CDR3: CASSLEPAGVYNEQFF; DNA: TGCGCCAGCAGCTTGGAGCCAGCGGGGGTCTACAATGAGCAGTTCTTC
length: 14; V: TRBV7-9; size: many; J: TRBJ2-7; D: .; CDR3: CASSPGLPPYEQYF; DNA: TGTGCCAGCAGCCCGGGACTCCCCCCCTACGAGCAGTACTTC
length: 12; V: TRBV6-1; size: many; J: TRBJ2-1; D: .; CDR3: CASSLNMNEQFF; DNA: TGTGCCAGCAGTCTCAATATGAATGAGCAGTTCTTC
length: 13; V: TRBV19; size: .; J: TRBJ2-7; D: .; CDR3: CASSTGGAYEQYF; DNA: TGTGCCAGTAGTACTGGTGGGGCCTACGAGCAGTACTTC
length: 17; V: TRBV20-1; size: many; J: TRBJ2-7; D: TRBD2; CDR3: CSAGRLADLWGSYEQYF; DNA: TGCAGTGCTGGCAGACTAGCGGACCTCTGGGGCTCCTACGAGCAGTACTTC
length: 16; V: TRBV7-3; size: many; J: TRBJ2-1; D: .; CDR3: CASSPDRGLAGNEQFF; DNA: TGTGCCAGCAGCCCGGACAGGGGACTAGCAGGGAATGAGCAGTTCTTC
length: 12; V: TRBV29-1; size: many; J: TRBJ1-1; D: .; CDR3: CSVEDYAGGAFF; DNA: TGCAGCGTTGAAGATTACGCGGGGGGGGCTTTCTTT
length: 15; V: TRBV27; size: .; J: TRBJ2-1; D: TRBD2; CDR3: CTSSSGTFSYNEQFF; DNA: TGTACCAGCAGTAGCGGGACCTTCTCCTACAATGAGCAGTTCTTC
length: 14; V: TRBV27; size: many; J: TRBJ2-7; D: TRBD1; CDR3: CASTAGGPTYEQYF; DNA: TGTGCCAGCACCGCAGGGGGCCCCACCTACGAGCAGTACTTC
length: 14; V: TRBV2; size: many; J: TRBJ2-1; D: TRBD1; CDR3: CASTRGQGATEQFF; DNA: TGTGCCAGCACGAGGGGACAGGGGGCCACTGAGCAGTTCTTC